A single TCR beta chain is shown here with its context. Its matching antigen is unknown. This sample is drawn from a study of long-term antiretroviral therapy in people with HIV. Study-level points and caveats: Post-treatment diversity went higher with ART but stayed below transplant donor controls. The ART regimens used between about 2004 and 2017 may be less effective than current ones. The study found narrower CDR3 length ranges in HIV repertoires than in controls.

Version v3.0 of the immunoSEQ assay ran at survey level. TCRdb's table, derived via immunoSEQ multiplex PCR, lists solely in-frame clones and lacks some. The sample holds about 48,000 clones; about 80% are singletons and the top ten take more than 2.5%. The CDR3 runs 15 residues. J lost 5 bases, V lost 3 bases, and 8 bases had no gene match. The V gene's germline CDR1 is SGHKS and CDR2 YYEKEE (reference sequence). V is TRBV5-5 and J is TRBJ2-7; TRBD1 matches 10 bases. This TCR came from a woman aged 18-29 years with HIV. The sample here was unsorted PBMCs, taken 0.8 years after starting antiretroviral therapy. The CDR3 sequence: CASSSGWGTGDEQYF. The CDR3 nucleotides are TGTGCCAGCAGCTCGGGCTGGGGGACAGGGGACGAGCAGTACTTC.